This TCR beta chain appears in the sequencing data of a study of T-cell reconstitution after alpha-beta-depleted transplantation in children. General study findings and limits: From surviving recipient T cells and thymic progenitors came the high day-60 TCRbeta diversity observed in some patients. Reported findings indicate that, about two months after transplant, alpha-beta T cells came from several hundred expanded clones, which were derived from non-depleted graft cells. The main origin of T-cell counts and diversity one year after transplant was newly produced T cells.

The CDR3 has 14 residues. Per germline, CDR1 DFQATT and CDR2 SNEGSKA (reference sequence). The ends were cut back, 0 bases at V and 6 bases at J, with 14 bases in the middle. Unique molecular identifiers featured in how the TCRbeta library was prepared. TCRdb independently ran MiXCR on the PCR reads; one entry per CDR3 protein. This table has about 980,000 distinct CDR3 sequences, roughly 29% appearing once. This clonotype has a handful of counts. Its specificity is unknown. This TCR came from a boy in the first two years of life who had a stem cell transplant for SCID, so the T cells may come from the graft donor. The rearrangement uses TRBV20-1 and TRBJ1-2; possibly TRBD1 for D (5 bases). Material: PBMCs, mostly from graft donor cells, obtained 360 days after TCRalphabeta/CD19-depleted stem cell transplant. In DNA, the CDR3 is TGCAGTGCTAGAGATTTGGGACGCCGGAATGGCTACACCTTC. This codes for CSARDLGRRNGYTF.